Listed below are T cell receptor beta chains from one sample, sequenced in a study of shared clonotypes between healthy human individuals. TCRdb keeps only in-frame clones here, not all; method: immunoSEQ multiplex PCR. The table shows approximately 350,000 clones, with roughly 70% occurring only once. Material: memory CD4+ T cells sorted from blood. These receptors all come from a man aged 25-40 years in good health. CDR3s include the opening cysteine and the closing phenylalanine or tryptophan. The order of the fields is clone size, D gene, V gene, J gene, CDR3 protein, CDR3 DNA. A D gene is named only where the DNA matches it firmly. Clone size is shown for a subset of rows, as once, few, many or a class of expanded clone.

.	TRBD1	TRBV4-1	TRBJ1-4	CASSLQGQGLGKLFF	TGCGCCAGCAGTCTGCAGGGACAGGGGTTGGGGAAACTGTTTTTT
few	.	TRBV19	TRBJ1-5	CASSTNNQPQHF	TGTGCCAGTAGTACGAACAATCAGCCCCAGCATTTT
.	.	TRBV10-3	TRBJ2-7	CAISGMAQGSTEQYF	TGTGCCATCAGTGGTATGGCGCAGGGGAGTACCGAGCAGTACTTC
.	TRBD1	TRBV29-1	TRBJ1-5	CSVGTGDQPQHF	TGCAGCGTGGGGACAGGGGATCAGCCCCAGCATTTT
few	TRBD1	TRBV29-1	TRBJ2-3	CSAGGRSTDTQYF	TGCAGCGCAGGGGGCCGGAGCACAGATACGCAGTATTTT
.	.	TRBV27	TRBJ2-4	CASTKWGGSIQYF	TGTGCCAGCACCAAATGGGGGGGCAGCATTCAGTACTTC
.	TRBD1	TRBV5-6	TRBJ2-7	CATKDRASSYEQYF	TGTGCCACCAAGGACAGGGCCTCTTCCTACGAGCAGTACTTC
.	TRBD1	TRBV5-1	TRBJ2-7	CASSPAPLTGGVYEQYF	TGCGCCAGCAGCCCTGCTCCTTTGACAGGGGGCGTCTACGAGCAGTACTTC
few	.	TRBV11-2	TRBJ2-7	CASSLWTRPDEQYF	TGTGCCAGCAGCTTGTGGACCCGACCGGACGAGCAGTACTTC
.	TRBD1	TRBV9	TRBJ2-1	CASSQTGGRLANEQFF	TGTGCCAGCAGCCAGACAGGGGGTCGACTAGCCAATGAGCAGTTCTTC
.	TRBD1	TRBV28	TRBJ2-7	CASSSTRLWTGKREQYF	TGTGCCAGCAGTTCTACCCGGCTATGGACAGGGAAAAGGGAGCAGTACTTC
.	TRBD1	TRBV2	TRBJ1-2	CASNGQGVRYGYTF	TGTGCCAGCAATGGACAGGGGGTAAGGTATGGCTACACCTTC
.	.	TRBV7-9	TRBJ1-1	CASSLVMDTEAFF	TGTGCCAGCAGCTTAGTGATGGACACTGAAGCTTTCTTT
.	TRBD2	TRBV29-1	TRBJ2-3	CSVEKGGRSTTSTDTQYF	TGCAGCGTTGAAAAAGGCGGGAGGTCCACTACTAGCACAGATACGCAGTATTTT
.	.	TRBV7-9	TRBJ2-3	CASSLYSREDTQYF	TGTGCCAGCAGCTTATATAGCAGGGAGGATACGCAGTATTTT
.	TRBD2	TRBV27	TRBJ2-5	CASSPRPRGEGTQYF	TGTGCCAGCAGTCCGCGACCTCGGGGGGAGGGGACCCAGTACTTC
.	TRBD1	TRBV6-1	TRBJ2-1	CASSEAWDRRQFF	TGTGCCAGCAGTGAAGCGTGGGACAGAAGGCAGTTCTTC
.	.	TRBV14	TRBJ2-7	CASSNRNEQYF	TGTGCCAGCAGCAACCGTAACGAGCAGTACTTC
few	.	TRBV29-1	TRBJ2-5	CSVAPDLVGETQYF	TGCAGCGTTGCCCCCGATTTGGTGGGGGAGACCCAGTACTTC
.	.	TRBV10-3	TRBJ2-3	CAISVSSTDTQYF	TGTGCCATCAGTGTTAGTAGCACAGATACGCAGTATTTT
.	TRBD2	TRBV7-6	TRBJ2-7	CASSQSTSAHTYEQYF	TGTGCCAGCAGCCAATCTACTAGCGCCCATACCTACGAGCAGTACTTC
.	.	TRBV19	TRBJ1-5	CASSMTFQGPQHF	TGTGCCAGTAGTATGACCTTTCAGGGGCCCCAGCATTTT
.	TRBD2	TRBV10-2	TRBJ2-2	CASSWGTSGRGLTGELFF	TGCGCCAGCAGTTGGGGGACTAGCGGGAGAGGACTTACCGGGGAGCTGTTTTTT
.	.	TRBV7-6	TRBJ2-7	CASSLVGRESEQYF	TGTGCCAGCAGCTTAGTCGGGCGGGAATCCGAGCAGTACTTC